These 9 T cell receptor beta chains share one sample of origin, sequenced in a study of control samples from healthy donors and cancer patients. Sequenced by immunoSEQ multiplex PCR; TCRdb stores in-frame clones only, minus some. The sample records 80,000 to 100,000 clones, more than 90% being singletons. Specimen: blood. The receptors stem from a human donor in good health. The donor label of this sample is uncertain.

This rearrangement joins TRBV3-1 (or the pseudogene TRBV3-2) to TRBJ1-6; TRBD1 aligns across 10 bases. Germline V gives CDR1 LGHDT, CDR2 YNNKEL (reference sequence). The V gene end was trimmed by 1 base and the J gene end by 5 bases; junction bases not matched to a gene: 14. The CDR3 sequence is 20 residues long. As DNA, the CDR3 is TGTGCCAGCAGCCAAGCCCCTCGGACAGGGGGAATCCTCCATAATTCACCCCTCCACTTT. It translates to CASSQAPRTGGILHNSPLHF.

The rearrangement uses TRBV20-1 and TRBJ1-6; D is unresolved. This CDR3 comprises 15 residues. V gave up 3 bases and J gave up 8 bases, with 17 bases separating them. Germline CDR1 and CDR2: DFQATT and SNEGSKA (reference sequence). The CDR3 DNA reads TGCAGTGCTAGTGTGAGGGAAAGGCTTGATTCACCCCTCCACTTT. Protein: CSASVRERLDSPLHF.

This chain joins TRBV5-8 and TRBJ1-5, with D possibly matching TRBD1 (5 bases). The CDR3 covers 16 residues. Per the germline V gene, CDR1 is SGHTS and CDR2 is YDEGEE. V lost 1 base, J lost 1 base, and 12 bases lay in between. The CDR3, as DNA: TGTGCCAGCAGCTTGAGGGCTCGGGGCAGCAATCAGCCCCAGCATTTT. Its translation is CASSLRARGSNQPQHF.

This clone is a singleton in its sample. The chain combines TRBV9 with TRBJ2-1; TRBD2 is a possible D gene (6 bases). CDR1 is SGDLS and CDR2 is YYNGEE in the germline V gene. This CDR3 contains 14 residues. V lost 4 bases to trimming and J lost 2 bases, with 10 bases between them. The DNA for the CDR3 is TGTGCCAGCAGCTTTGGGACTGCCTACAATGAGCAGTTCTTC. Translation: CASSFGTAYNEQFF.

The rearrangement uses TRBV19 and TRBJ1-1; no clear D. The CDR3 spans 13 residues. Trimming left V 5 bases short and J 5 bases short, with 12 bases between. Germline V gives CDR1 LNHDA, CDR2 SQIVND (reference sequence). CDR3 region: CASSWLVETEAFF. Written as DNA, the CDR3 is TGTGCCAGTAGTTGGTTGGTTGAGACTGAAGCTTTCTTT.

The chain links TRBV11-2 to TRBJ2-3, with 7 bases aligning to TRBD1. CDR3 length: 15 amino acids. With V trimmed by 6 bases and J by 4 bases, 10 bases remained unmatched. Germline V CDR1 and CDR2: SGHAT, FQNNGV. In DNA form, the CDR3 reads TGTGCCAGCAGGTTAACCAGGACAGGCCCAGATACGCAGTATTTT. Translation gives CASRLTRTGPDTQYF.

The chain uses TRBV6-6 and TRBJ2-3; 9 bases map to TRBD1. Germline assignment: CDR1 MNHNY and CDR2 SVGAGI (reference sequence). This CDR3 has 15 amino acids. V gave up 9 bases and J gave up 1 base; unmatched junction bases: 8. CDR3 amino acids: CASLRGQGGTDTQYF. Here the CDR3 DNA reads TGTGCCAGTCTAAGGGGACAGGGCGGCACAGATACGCAGTATTTT.

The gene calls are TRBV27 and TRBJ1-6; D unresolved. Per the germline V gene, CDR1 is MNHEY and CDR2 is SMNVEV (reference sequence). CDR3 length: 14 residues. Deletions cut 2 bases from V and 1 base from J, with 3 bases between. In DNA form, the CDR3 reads TGTGCCAGCAGTTTAAGGTCCTATAATTCACCCCTCCACTTT. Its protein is CASSLRSYNSPLHF.

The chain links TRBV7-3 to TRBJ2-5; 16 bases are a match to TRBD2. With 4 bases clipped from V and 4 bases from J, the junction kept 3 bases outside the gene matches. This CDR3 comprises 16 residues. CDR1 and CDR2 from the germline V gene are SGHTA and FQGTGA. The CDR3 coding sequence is TGTGCCAGCAGCTGGGGACTAGCGGGGGGGCGAGAGACCCAGTACTTC. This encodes CASSWGLAGGRETQYF.